These 16 T cell receptor beta chains share one sample of origin, sequenced in a study of OX40 agonist ivuxolimab in advanced cancers. Library method: the immunoSEQ multiplex PCR assay. The table comes from immuneACCESS by way of TCRdb, which keeps in-frame sequences with V and J called. Part of the clones is missing from these tables; in studies checked, under half for an unresolved V gene and the rest for unknown reasons. In all, the sample holds 65,000 to 95,000 clones, and more than 75% of those were seen once. 5.5% to 8% of the sample rests with the top ten. The material sequenced was CD4+ or CD8+ T cells sorted from blood, taken in a trial of the OX40 agonist ivuxolimab. The receptors derive from an adult with an advanced solid tumor such as melanoma, head and neck, liver or kidney cancer.

V usage is TRBV11-3 and J usage is TRBJ2-3; 14 bases map to TRBD2. Per germline, CDR1 SGHNT and CDR2 YENEEA. V dropped 5 bases and J dropped 4; count of bases not matched to a gene: 5. This CDR3 region has 16 residues. The CDR3 DNA is TGTGCCAGCAGCCTCCGACTAGCGGGAGGGGCAGATACGCAGTATTTT. Translation: CASSLRLAGGADTQYF.

The V and J genes are TRBV29-1 and TRBJ2-5; D is possibly TRBD2 (5 bases). V gave up 3 bases and J gave up 2 bases, with 13 bases separating them. CDR1 and CDR2 from the germline V gene are SQVTM and ANQGSEA. This CDR3 has 14 residues. This chain's CDR3 is CSVEVSGIQETQYF. In nucleotides, the CDR3 is TGCAGCGTTGAGGTCTCGGGAATTCAAGAGACCCAGTACTTC.

The chain links TRBV5-4 to TRBJ1-1; D gene unclear. CDR1 and CDR2 (germline): SGHNT, YYREEE (reference sequence). V lost 1 base and J lost 1, with 8 bases in between. The length of the CDR3 is 14 residues. The CDR3 nucleotides read TGTGCCAGCAGCTTGCCTCTTTCGAACACTGAAGCTTTCTTT. Protein: CASSLPLSNTEAFF.

V is TRBV5-6 and J is TRBJ1-5; possible D gene TRBD1, 5 bases. This CDR3 contains 15 residues. The V gene lost 6 bases and the J gene lost 5 bases, with 18 bases spanning the gap. CDR1 is SGHDT, CDR2 YYEEEE, per germline. The CDR3 reads CASTYRGGSHQPQHF. The CDR3 coding sequence is TGTGCCAGCACCTACCGCGGGGGGAGCCATCAGCCCCAGCATTTT. The full variable domain, completed using reference TRBV5-6 and TRBJ1-5, is DAGVTQSPTHLIKTRGQQVTLRCSPKSGHDTVSWYQQALGQGPQFIFQYYEEEERQRGNFPDRFSGHQFPNYSSELNVNALLLGDSALYLCASTYRGGSHQPQHFGDGTRLSIL.

The chain carries TRBV5-1 and TRBJ1-1; possibly TRBD1 for D (6 bases). In germline, CDR1 is SGHRS, CDR2 YFSETQ. Trimming pared 3 bases from V and 1 base from J, leaving 10 bases between. This CDR3 spans 14 amino acids. DNA of the CDR3: TGCGCCAGCAGCTCCTTGACAGGGAACACTGAAGCTTTCTTT. Its protein product is CASSSLTGNTEAFF.

This clone was observed once. The chain employs TRBV5-6 and TRBJ2-2; a weak D match, TRBD1 (7 bases). V was pared by 6 bases and J by 3 bases, with 18 bases between. CDR1 and CDR2 from the germline V gene are SGHDT and YYEEEE. CDR3 length: 16 residues. The CDR3 sequence is CASILRRGRYTGELFF. The CDR3 DNA follows: TGTGCCAGCATCCTGAGGAGGGGGCGATACACCGGGGAGCTGTTTTTT.

The chain combines TRBV2 with TRBJ1-4; D possibly corresponds to TRBD1 (5 bases). CDR1 and CDR2 from the germline V gene are SNHLY and FYNNEI. CDR3 length equals 13 residues. The V end was cut by 7 bases, the J end by 7 bases, with 13 bases between. CDR3 sequence (DNA): TGTGCCAGCAAGAGGGGCTTTGGTGAAAAACTGTTTTTT. Translating gives CASKRGFGEKLFF.

This chain connects TRBV29-1 to TRBJ2-7; 10 bases line up with TRBD1. CDR1 and CDR2 from the germline V gene are SQVTM and ANQGSEA. CDR3 length equals 13 residues. The V and J ends lost 7 bases and 5 bases, in that order; junction bases with no gene match: 8. CDR3 in amino acids: CSARDRGPNEQYF. The CDR3 nucleotides are TGCAGCGCCAGGGACAGGGGTCCTAACGAGCAGTACTTC.

This chain connects TRBV7-3 to TRBJ1-1, with 7 bases fitting TRBD1. The V and J ends lost 5 bases and 5 bases, in that order; junction bases with no gene match: 5. The CDR3 runs 13 residues. Germline CDR1 reads SGHTA; CDR2 reads FQGTGA. In nucleotides, the CDR3 is TGTGCCAGCAGCCTGACAGGGAGGACTGAAGCTTTCTTT. Protein: CASSLTGRTEAFF.

The chain is built from TRBV10-2 and TRBJ2-7, with 9 bases matching TRBD2. With 5 bases clipped from V and 6 bases from J, the junction kept 11 bases outside the gene matches. The CDR3 consists of 15 residues. Germline V CDR1 and CDR2: WSHSY, SAAADI. Written as DNA, the CDR3 is TGCGCCAGCAGTTTGACTAGCGGCAAGGGAGGCGAGCAGTACTTC. Its protein product is CASSLTSGKGGEQYF.

This chain joins TRBV5-1 and TRBJ1-3; D gene uncertain. The CDR3 consists of 13 residues. The germline V and J ends were trimmed by 2 bases and 1 base, with 4 bases remaining between them. In germline, CDR1 is SGHRS, CDR2 YFSETQ. The chain's CDR3 is CASSFQSGNTIYF. CDR3 DNA: TGCGCCAGCAGCTTCCAATCTGGAAACACCATATATTTT.

The rearrangement uses TRBV7-6 and TRBJ2-3, with 11 nucleotides matching TRBD2. After removal of 5 bases from V and 1 base from J, the junction contained 5 bases not matched to a gene. Germline V gene sequence: CDR1 SGHVS, CDR2 FNYEAQ. The CDR3 is made up of 16 amino acids. The CDR3 DNA reads as TGTGCCAGCAGCCTAGGGACTAGCGGTTGCACAGATACGCAGTATTTT. Amino acids: CASSLGTSGCTDTQYF.

The chain joins TRBV7-9 to TRBJ1-1, with TRBD1 matching over 8 bases. Looked up from germline, CDR1 is SEHNR and CDR2 is FQNEAQ (reference sequence). J lost 2 bases, V lost 6 bases, and 11 bases had no gene match. The CDR3 contains 16 residues. The CDR3 nucleotides read TGTGCCAGCAGAATACTCGGGACAGGACAAAACACTGAAGCTTTCTTT. Its protein is CASRILGTGQNTEAFF.

This clone has just a few counts. V gene TRBV5-1 combines with J gene TRBJ1-6; TRBD1 agrees at 7 bases. With V trimmed by 4 bases and J by 8 bases, 9 bases remained unmatched. CDR1 is SGHRS, CDR2 YFSETQ, per germline. This CDR3 spans 15 amino acids. CDR3 protein: CASSQGEGIDSPLHF. The CDR3 nucleotides are TGCGCCAGCAGCCAGGGGGAGGGGATAGATTCACCCCTCCACTTT.

The chain employs TRBV5-1 and TRBJ2-5; 8 nucleotides match TRBD2. V trimming: 6 bases; J trimming: 7 bases; junction bases outside the gene matches: 8. CDR1 is SGHRS and CDR2 is YFSETQ in the germline V gene. The CDR3 is 13 residues long. In DNA form, the CDR3 reads TGCGCCAGCAACCCGGGAGGGGTTGGGACCCAGTACTTC. Amino acids: CASNPGGVGTQYF.

The chain uses TRBV27 and TRBJ2-6, with D hard to call. Germline V lookup: CDR1 MNHEY, CDR2 SMNVEV (reference sequence). CDR3 length: 14 amino acids. The V and J ends lost 6 bases and 0 bases respectively, with 6 bases between them. Here the CDR3 reads CASSMTSGANVLTF. The CDR3 DNA reads as TGTGCCAGCAGCATGACCTCTGGGGCCAACGTCCTGACTTTC. The full variable domain, rest sourced from reference TRBV27 and TRBJ2-6, is EAQVTQNPRYLITVTGKKLTVTCSQNMNHEYMSWYRQDPGLGLRQIYYSMNVEVTDKGDVPEGYKVSRKEKRNFPLILESPSPNQTSLYFCASSMTSGANVLTFGAGSRLTVL.